These 8 T cell receptor beta chains share one sample of origin, sequenced in a study of T cell responses to AZD1222 COVID-19 vaccine (dated by TCRdb to about 2021). The protocol used for the library was the immunoSEQ multiplex PCR assay. The immuneACCESS repertoire file appears here via TCRdb, limited to in-frame rearrangements. These files lack a portion of the clones; in checked studies, under half of the deficit traces to unresolved V genes, and the cause of the others is not known. Here the sample has about 120,000 clones; approximately 88% occur a single time. The ten largest make up around 5.6% of the sample. The label giving this sample's time point can be read as: baseline before first vaccination. Sequencing used peripheral blood, obtained on day 0 of AZD1222 vaccination. Receptors originate from an adult in good health.

The J gene is TRBJ2-3, the V gene TRBV5-1; possible D gene TRBD2, 5 bases. V gave up 4 bases and J gave up 5 bases, with 14 bases separating them. Germline CDR1 and CDR2: SGHRS and YFSETQ. CDR3 length: 14 residues. DNA of the CDR3: TGCGCCAGCAGCCCGTCGCTAGGAGGAGATACGCAGTATTTT. Translating it yields CASSPSLGGDTQYF.

This rearrangement joins TRBV7-8 to TRBJ2-5; 7 nucleotides line up with TRBD2. This CDR3 is built from 17 residues. Losses at the gene ends were 0 bases for V and 6 bases for J; bases not matched to a gene: 13. Germline V gene lookup returns CDR1 SGHVS and CDR2 FQNEAQ. CDR3 nucleotide sequence: TGTGCCAGCAGCTTAGCGTTATGGGTCGAGCGGGGAAAGACCCAGTACTTC. Translation: CASSLALWVERGKTQYF. Supplemented by reference TRBV7-8 and TRBJ2-5, the full variable domain reads GAGVSQSPRYKVAKRGQDVALRCDPISGHVSLFWYQQALGQGPEFLTYFQNEAQLDKSGLPSDRFFAERPEGSVSTLKIQRTQQEDSAVYLCASSLALWVERGKTQYFGPGTRLLVL.

The chain has TRBV11-3 and TRBJ2-7, with a possible D match to TRBD1 (6 bases). V lost 5 bases and J lost 2, with 19 bases in between. This CDR3 contains 16 residues. Per germline, CDR1 SGHNT and CDR2 YENEEA. CDR3 coding DNA: TGTGCCAGCAGCCCCCGTTTGTCGACAGGCACCTACGAGCAGTACTTC. It is translated as CASSPRLSTGTYEQYF. Looking up the rest from reference TRBV11-3 and TRBJ2-7 gives the full variable domain: EAGVVQSPRYKIIEKKQPVAFWCNPISGHNTLYWYLQNLGQGPELLIRYENEEAVDDSQLPKDRFSAERLKGVDSTLKIQPAELGDSAVYLCASSPRLSTGTYEQYFGPGTRLTVT.

In regard to this clone: The germline gene is not matched at one end of the junction; a read error may be the cause. The genes are TRBV20-1 and TRBJ2-1; D gene uncertain. Germline V lookup: CDR1 DFQATT, CDR2 SNEGSKA (reference sequence). The length of the CDR3 is 11 residues. Here the CDR3 reads CSARVMDLQLF. DNA for the CDR3: TGCAGTGCTAGAGTAATGGACCTCCAGCTCTTC.

The J gene is TRBJ2-3, the V gene TRBV3-1 (or the pseudogene TRBV3-2), with TRBD1 matching 7 bases. CDR1 and CDR2 (germline): LGHDT, YNNKEL (reference sequence). The J segment lost 5 bases and the V segment lost 6 bases, leaving 2 bases of the junction unmatched. The CDR3 sequence is 12 residues long. CDR3 residues: CASRRTGDTQYF. The CDR3 bases are TGTGCCAGCAGGCGGACAGGAGATACGCAGTATTTT.

The chain links TRBV28 to TRBJ2-7; 8 bases are shared with TRBD1. Germline assignment: CDR1 MDHEN and CDR2 SYDVKM. The CDR3 runs to 14 residues. With 10 bases clipped from V and 6 bases from J, the junction kept 14 bases outside the gene matches. The CDR3 coding sequence is TGTGCCACGGCACTCCCGGGACAGGTTTTCGAGCAGTACTTC. Its translation is CATALPGQVFEQYF. Using reference TRBV28 and TRBJ2-7 for the parts outside the CDR3, the full variable domain is DVKVTQSSRYLVKRTGEKVFLECVQDMDHENMFWYRQDPGLGLRLIYFSYDVKMKEKGDIPEGYSVSREKKERFSLILESASTNQTSMYLCATALPGQVFEQYFGPGTRLTVT.

The rearrangement joins TRBV5-4 to TRBJ1-2; D possibly corresponds to TRBD1 (6 bases). Germline V gene sequence: CDR1 SGHNT, CDR2 YYREEE (reference sequence). V was cut by 1 base and J by 1 base, with 8 bases left in between. The CDR3 is made up of 14 amino acids. The CDR3 region is CASSLRQDNYGYTF. CDR3 DNA sequence: TGTGCCAGCAGCTTGCGACAGGATAACTATGGCTACACCTTC.

There are a few counts of this clone. The chain has TRBV25-1 and TRBJ2-5, with D possibly matching TRBD1 (5 bases). Germline V gives CDR1 MGHDK, CDR2 SYGVNS. The length of the CDR3 is 14 residues. The V end lost 3 bases, the J end lost 7 bases, and 15 bases lay between the germline ends. The CDR3 DNA is TGTGCCAGCAGTGAGGGTTCAGGGATCGCGACCCAGTACTTC. It encodes CASSEGSGIATQYF.